This T cell receptor (beta chain) was profiled in a study of blood T cells in healthy people across ages. The use of a sample-barcoded 5' primer and a J-beta primer mix characterized a second PCR of roughly 7 to 11 cycles. TCRdb ran MiXCR on the 5' RACE reads and lists one entry per CDR3 protein. Of fewer than 1.5 million distinct CDR3 sequences in the sample, around 42% were seen once. Notes on this clonotype: Its target is unknown.

CDR3 length: 14 residues. V shed 7 bases, J shed 8 bases, and the junction held 8 bases outside the gene matches. Study results and caveats: Expanded clonotype shifts may have been confounded, as the donors had an unknown CMV status.

This sequence was found in a woman younger than 35 in good health. The chain combines TRBV12-3 or TRBV12-4 with TRBJ1-6, with 7 bases identical to TRBD1. The material sequenced was blood. In nucleotides, the CDR3 is TGTGCCAGCACCATTACGCAGGGGGATTCACCCCTCCACTTT. This sequence encodes CASTITQGDSPLHF.